The 3 T cell receptor beta chains listed next were all sequenced from one sample in a study of T cells after yellow fever vaccination. In TCRdb, the 5' RACE reads were re-called with MiXCR into one record per CDR3 protein. The sample lists approximately 70,000 distinct CDR3 sequences; about 7.7% were seen once. Sequenced here: CD8+ T cells sorted from PBMCs, sampled 10 days after the first yellow fever vaccination. The receptor set was obtained from a young man who received the YFV17D yellow fever vaccine.

The rearrangement links TRBV20-1 to TRBJ1-1, with TRBD1 identical over 7 bases. The ends lost 0 bases at V and 4 bases at J; junction bases unmatched: 8. Germline V lookup: CDR1 DFQATT, CDR2 SNEGSKA (reference sequence). The CDR3 sequence is 15 residues long. CDR3 DNA sequence: TGCAGTGCTAGAGATAGGGGGCAGTCGGGCACTGAAGCTTTCTTT. The encoded protein is CSARDRGQSGTEAFF.

The chain combines TRBV6-2 or TRBV6-3 with TRBJ2-2; 8 bases match TRBD2. J gave up 2 bases and V 4 bases, and 9 bases lay outside the gene matches. Germline lookup yields CDR1 MNHEY and CDR2 SVGEGT. This CDR3 is built from 17 residues. CDR3 loop: CASSLGSGGENTGELFF. The DNA of the CDR3 is TGTGCCAGCAGTTTGGGAAGCGGGGGAGAAAACACCGGGGAGCTGTTTTTT.

V and J are TRBV6-1 and TRBJ2-6; D ambiguous. The CDR3 has 15 amino acids. Germline CDR1 is MNHNS and CDR2 is SASEGT. With 5 bases removed from V and 2 bases from J, the gap between germline ends came to 10 bases. CDR3 protein: CASSTLAPGANVLTF. The CDR3 DNA reads TGTGCCAGCAGTACCCTGGCCCCTGGGGCCAACGTCCTGACTTTC.